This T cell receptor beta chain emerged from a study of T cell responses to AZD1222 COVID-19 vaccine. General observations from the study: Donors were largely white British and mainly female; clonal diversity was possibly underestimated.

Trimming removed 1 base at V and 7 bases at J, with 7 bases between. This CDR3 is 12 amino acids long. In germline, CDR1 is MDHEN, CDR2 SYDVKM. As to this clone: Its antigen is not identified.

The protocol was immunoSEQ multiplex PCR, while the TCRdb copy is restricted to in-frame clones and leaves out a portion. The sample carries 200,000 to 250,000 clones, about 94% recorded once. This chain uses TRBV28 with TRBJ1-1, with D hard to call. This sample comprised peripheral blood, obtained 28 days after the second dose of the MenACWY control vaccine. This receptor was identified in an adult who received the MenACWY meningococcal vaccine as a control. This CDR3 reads CASSLYVHEAFF. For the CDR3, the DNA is TGTGCCAGCAGTTTATATGTACATGAAGCTTTCTTT. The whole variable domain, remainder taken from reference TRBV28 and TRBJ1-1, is DVKVTQSSRYLVKRTGEKVFLECVQDMDHENMFWYRQDPGLGLRLIYFSYDVKMKEKGDIPEGYSVSREKKERFSLILESASTNQTSMYLCASSLYVHEAFFGQGTRLTVV.